Listed below are T cell receptor beta chains from one sample, sequenced in a study of T cell responses to AZD1222 COVID-19 vaccine. The table came from immunoSEQ multiplex PCR; TCRdb's copy has only in-frame clones and leaves some out. Here the sample spans about 85,000 clones, roughly nine tenths being singletons. The sample here was peripheral blood, taken on day 0 of AZD1222 vaccination. These receptors were collected from an adult in good health. Both conserved end residues are part of each CDR3. The order of the fields is J gene, V gene, CDR3 protein.

j_gene: TRBJ2-2
v_gene: TRBV10-1
CDR3aa: CASRGERAPSSPAGELFF

j_gene: TRBJ2-7
v_gene: TRBV7-8
CDR3aa: CASSALGTGIYEQYF

j_gene: TRBJ2-7
v_gene: TRBV4-3
CDR3aa: CASSEGTGNEQYF

j_gene: TRBJ1-2
v_gene: TRBV18
CDR3aa: CASSPTPGHASPSGYGYTF

j_gene: TRBJ2-6
v_gene: TRBV14
CDR3aa: CASWGPSGANVLTF

j_gene: TRBJ1-2
v_gene: TRBV5-8
CDR3aa: CASSAGQGGYGYTF

j_gene: TRBJ1-2
v_gene: TRBV7-3
CDR3aa: CASNTSYGYTF

j_gene: TRBJ2-2
v_gene: TRBV7-6
CDR3aa: CASSPRLAGVTNTGELFF

j_gene: TRBJ2-3
v_gene: TRBV6-5
CDR3aa: CASKRGGSDTQYF

j_gene: TRBJ1-1
v_gene: TRBV18
CDR3aa: CASSPPRAPEAFF

j_gene: TRBJ2-3
v_gene: TRBV4-3
CDR3aa: CASSQGFSGDYTDTQYF

j_gene: TRBJ1-5
v_gene: TRBV19
CDR3aa: CASSIGSANQPQHF

j_gene: TRBJ2-7
v_gene: TRBV24-1
CDR3aa: CATSAGAYEQYF

j_gene: TRBJ1-5
v_gene: TRBV6-5
CDR3aa: CASSSATGYNQPQHF

j_gene: TRBJ1-5
v_gene: TRBV9
CDR3aa: CASSVGGGAGQPQHF

j_gene: TRBJ2-7
v_gene: TRBV28
CDR3aa: CASRPSAGGPYEQYF

j_gene: TRBJ1-5
v_gene: TRBV27
CDR3aa: CASSLREGNQPQHF

j_gene: TRBJ1-6
v_gene: TRBV10-2
CDR3aa: CASSETGGRSSPLHF

j_gene: TRBJ2-7
v_gene: TRBV18
CDR3aa: CASSPRDARGTPYEQYF

j_gene: TRBJ2-1
v_gene: TRBV18
CDR3aa: CASSAKGELGYNEQFF

j_gene: TRBJ1-3
v_gene: TRBV7-2
CDR3aa: CASSARSGNTIYF

j_gene: TRBJ1-2
v_gene: TRBV3-1/TRBV3-2
CDR3aa: CASSQGTEGYGYTF

j_gene: TRBJ1-5
v_gene: TRBV28
CDR3aa: CASYSSNQPQHF

j_gene: TRBJ2-2
v_gene: TRBV18
CDR3aa: CASSLLQGAGELFF

j_gene: TRBJ2-3
v_gene: TRBV5-1
CDR3aa: CASRDPRQGADTQYF

j_gene: TRBJ2-3
v_gene: TRBV27
CDR3aa: CASSFRTGIGADTQYF

j_gene: TRBJ1-2
v_gene: TRBV11-2
CDR3aa: CASSSILGDNYGYTF

j_gene: TRBJ2-5
v_gene: TRBV11-2
CDR3aa: CASSRSQKETQYF

j_gene: TRBJ1-2
v_gene: TRBV27
CDR3aa: CASSSPGQGHGYTF

j_gene: TRBJ2-7
v_gene: TRBV4-2
CDR3aa: CASSQERSSGSYEQYF

j_gene: TRBJ2-3
v_gene: TRBV28
CDR3aa: CASSRTGLTDTQYF

j_gene: TRBJ1-1
v_gene: TRBV5-1
CDR3aa: CASSLTAANTEAFF

j_gene: TRBJ1-5
v_gene: TRBV21-1
CDR3aa: CASTPRGRDFCQPQHF

j_gene: TRBJ2-7
v_gene: TRBV6-4
CDR3aa: CASSDSSTGEQYF

j_gene: TRBJ1-1
v_gene: TRBV18
CDR3aa: CASSPGVTGGAEAFF

j_gene: TRBJ1-1
v_gene: TRBV28
CDR3aa: CASSSYGTGVDTEAFF

j_gene: TRBJ2-2
v_gene: TRBV2
CDR3aa: CASRTDSTGELFF

j_gene: TRBJ2-3
v_gene: TRBV6-5
CDR3aa: CASSYRGSGTDTQYF

j_gene: TRBJ1-5
v_gene: TRBV7-9
CDR3aa: CASSATGGLGNQPQHF

j_gene: TRBJ2-2
v_gene: TRBV11-2
CDR3aa: CASSRNSLSAGELFF

j_gene: TRBJ1-5
v_gene: TRBV6-1
CDR3aa: CASSERPGRPPFGNQPQHF

j_gene: TRBJ2-5
v_gene: TRBV5-1
CDR3aa: CASSLEGRGVQETQYF

j_gene: TRBJ2-7
v_gene: TRBV7-2
CDR3aa: CASHGTGDSVEQYF

j_gene: TRBJ1-5
v_gene: TRBV6-2/TRBV6-3
CDR3aa: CASSHAGQGVQPQHF

j_gene: TRBJ1-1
v_gene: TRBV9
CDR3aa: CASGRTGVNTEAFF